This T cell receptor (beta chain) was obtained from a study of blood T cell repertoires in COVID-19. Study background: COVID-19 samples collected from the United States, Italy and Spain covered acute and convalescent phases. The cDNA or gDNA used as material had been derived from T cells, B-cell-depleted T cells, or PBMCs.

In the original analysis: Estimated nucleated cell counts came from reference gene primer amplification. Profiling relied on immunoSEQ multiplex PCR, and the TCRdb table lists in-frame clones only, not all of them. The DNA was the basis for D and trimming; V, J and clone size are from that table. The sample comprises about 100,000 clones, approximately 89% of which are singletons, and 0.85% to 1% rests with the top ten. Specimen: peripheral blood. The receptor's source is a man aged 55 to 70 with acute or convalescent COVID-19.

CDR3 DNA sequence: TGTGCCAGCAGTTTACCTACTGACAGGGGCGAGCAGTACTTC. It is translated as CASSLPTDRGEQYF. The chain has TRBV28 and TRBJ2-7; TRBD1 matches 8 bases. CDR3 length: 14 amino acids. Per germline, CDR1 MDHEN and CDR2 SYDVKM. V gave up 2 bases and J gave up 6 bases; unmatched junction bases: 6.